This TCR beta chain was recorded in a study of blood T cell repertoires in COVID-19. Study in general: Researchers got acute and convalescent COVID-19 samples from the United States, Italy and Spain. PBMCs, B-cell-depleted T cells, or T cells were the source of the cDNA or gDNA that made up the material.

The CDR3 length is 16 residues. CDR1 is LGHNA, CDR2 YNFKEQ, per germline. V shed 4 bases and J shed 7 bases, with 22 bases lying between them. Measured with immunoSEQ multiplex PCR; TCRdb has only the in-frame clones, and not every one. The sample shows around 270,000 clones, about 85% of them seen only once. V and J are TRBV4-2 and TRBJ1-2; no reliable D call. Specimen: peripheral blood. The sequence was collected from a man between 60 and 70 years old who had recovered from COVID-19. DNA of the CDR3: TGTGCCAGCAGCCTCTTGAACCGAGGAGGGATAGGTGGCTACACCTTC. Translating it yields CASSLLNRGGIGGYTF.